Only a few counts were recorded for the clone carrying this T cell receptor (beta chain). The second PCR ran roughly 6 to 11 cycles with a sample-barcoded 5' primer and J-beta primers. TCRdb used MiXCR to reprocess the 5' RACE reads, holding one entry per CDR3 protein. This repertoire shows 700,000 or so distinct CDR3 sequences, 20% to 25% found once; its top ten account for roughly 22%. The germline V gene has CDR1 SGHVS and CDR2 FNYEAQ. The CDR3 length is 16 residues. V dropped 1 base and J dropped 1 base, with 12 bases sitting between them. This entry is derived from a study of blood T cells in healthy people across ages. About the study: Capturing about one barcoded beta molecule per two T cells was achieved by template switching.

Every donor provided roughly 9.1 milliliters of peripheral blood. PBMCs were isolated at a quantity of at least 7 million per sample. The chain employs TRBV7-6 and TRBJ2-3; tentative D call: TRBD2 (6 bases). Source material: blood. This TCR derives from an older man in good health. For the CDR3, the DNA is TGTGCCAGCAGCTTAGGCCACGGGGGAGGCACAGATACGCAGTATTTT. Translated, it gives CASSLGHGGGTDTQYF. The full variable domain, completed using reference TRBV7-6 and TRBJ2-3, is GAGVSQSPRYKVTKRGQDVALRCDPISGHVSLYWYRQALGQGPEFLTYFNYEAQQDKSGLPNDRFSAERPEGSISTLTIQRTEQRDSAMYRCASSLGHGGGTDTQYFGPGTRLTVL.